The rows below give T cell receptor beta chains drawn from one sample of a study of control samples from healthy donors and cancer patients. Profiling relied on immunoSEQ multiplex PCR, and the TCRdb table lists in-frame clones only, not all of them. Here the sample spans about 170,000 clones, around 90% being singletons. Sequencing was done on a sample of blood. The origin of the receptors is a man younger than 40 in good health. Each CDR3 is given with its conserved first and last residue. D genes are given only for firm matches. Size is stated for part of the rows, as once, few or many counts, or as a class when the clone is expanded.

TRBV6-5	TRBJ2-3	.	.	CASSYSATGGPDTQYF	TGTGCCAGCAGTTATTCCGCGACCGGCGGGCCAGATACGCAGTATTTT
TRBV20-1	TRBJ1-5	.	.	CSASSGTQPQHF	TGCAGTGCTAGTTCGGGGACTCAGCCCCAGCATTTT
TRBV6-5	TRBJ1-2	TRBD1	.	CASSSGTGVAGYTF	TGTGCCAGCAGTTCCGGGACAGGGGTCGCTGGCTACACCTTC
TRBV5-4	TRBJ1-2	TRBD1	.	CASSSGQAQSYGYTF	TGTGCCAGCAGCTCGGGACAGGCTCAGTCGTATGGCTACACCTTC
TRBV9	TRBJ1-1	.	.	CASSRPGLTEAFF	TGTGCCAGCAGCCGCCCTGGGCTAACCGAAGCTTTCTTT
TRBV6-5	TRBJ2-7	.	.	CASLSGDEQYF	TGTGCCAGTTTATCCGGGGACGAGCAGTACTTC
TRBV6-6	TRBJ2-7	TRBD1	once	CASSYSRGREQYF	TGTGCCAGCAGTTACTCGAGGGGGCGCGAGCAGTACTTC
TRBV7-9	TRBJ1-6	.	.	CASSWGRDGSPLHF	TGTGCCAGCAGCTGGGGCAGGGATGGTTCACCCCTCCACTTT
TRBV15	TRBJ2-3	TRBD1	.	CATSRGDRYTDTQYF	TGTGCCACCAGCAGAGGGGACAGATACACAGATACGCAGTATTTT
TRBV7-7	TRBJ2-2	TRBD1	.	CASSLEGQGAPNTGELFF	TGTGCCAGCAGCTTAGAGGGACAGGGGGCGCCGAACACCGGGGAGCTGTTTTTT
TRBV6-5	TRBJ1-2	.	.	CASRGAWGYTF	TGTGCCTCCCGGGGGGCTTGGGGCTACACCTTC
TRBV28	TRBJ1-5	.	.	CASSFVRGRSNQPQHF	TGTGCCAGCAGTTTTGTGCGGGGAAGGAGCAATCAGCCCCAGCATTTT
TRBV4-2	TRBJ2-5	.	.	CASSQDRQMRKETQYF	TGTGCCAGCAGCCAAGATCGGCAGATGAGAAAAGAGACCCAGTACTTC
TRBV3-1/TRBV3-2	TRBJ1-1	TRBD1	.	CASSQEPGQGNTEAFF	TGTGCCAGCAGCCAAGAACCCGGACAGGGGAACACTGAAGCTTTCTTT
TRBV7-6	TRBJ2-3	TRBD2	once	CASSRGADTQYF	TGTGCCAGCAGCCGGGGGGCAGATACGCAGTATTTT
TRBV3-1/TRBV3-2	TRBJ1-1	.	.	CASSQGSFNTEAFF	TGTGCCAGCAGCCAAGGCAGCTTTAACACTGAAGCTTTCTTT
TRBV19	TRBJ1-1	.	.	CASCDTPSGTEAFF	TGTGCCAGTTGTGACACCCCTTCGGGAACTGAAGCTTTCTTT
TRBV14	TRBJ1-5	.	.	CASSQGRGLPQHF	TGTGCCAGCAGCCAGGGGCGAGGACTTCCCCAGCATTTT
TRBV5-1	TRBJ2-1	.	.	CASTRQGSSYNEQFF	TGCGCCAGCACCCGGCAGGGATCATCCTACAATGAGCAGTTCTTC
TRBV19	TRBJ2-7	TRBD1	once	CASSMTTGVSYEQYF	TGTGCCAGTAGCATGACGACAGGGGTCTCCTACGAGCAGTACTTC
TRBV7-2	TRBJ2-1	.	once	CASSLAWGDYNEQFF	TGTGCCAGCAGCTTAGCGTGGGGGGACTACAATGAGCAGTTCTTC
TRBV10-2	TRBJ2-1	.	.	CASSGDTVLSYNEQFF	TGCGCCAGCAGTGGGGATACAGTCCTCTCCTACAATGAGCAGTTCTTC
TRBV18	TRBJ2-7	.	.	CASSPLTGDYEQYF	TGTGCCAGCTCACCCCTGACAGGAGATTACGAGCAGTACTTC
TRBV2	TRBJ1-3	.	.	CASSTGIPGNTIYF	TGTGCCAGCAGTACAGGGATTCCTGGAAACACCATATATTTT
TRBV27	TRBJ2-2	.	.	CASSLLQGGELFF	TGTGCCAGCAGTTTACTACAGGGCGGGGAGCTGTTTTTT
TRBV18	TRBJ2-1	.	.	CASSPEGQQFF	TGTGCCAGCTCACCAGAGGGACAGCAGTTCTTC
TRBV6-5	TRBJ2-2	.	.	CASTKDRNTGELFF	TGTGCCAGCACTAAAGACAGAAACACCGGGGAGCTGTTTTTT
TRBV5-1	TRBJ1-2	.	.	CASSSNTGSGGYTF	TGCGCCAGCAGCTCAAATACAGGTTCTGGAGGCTACACCTTC